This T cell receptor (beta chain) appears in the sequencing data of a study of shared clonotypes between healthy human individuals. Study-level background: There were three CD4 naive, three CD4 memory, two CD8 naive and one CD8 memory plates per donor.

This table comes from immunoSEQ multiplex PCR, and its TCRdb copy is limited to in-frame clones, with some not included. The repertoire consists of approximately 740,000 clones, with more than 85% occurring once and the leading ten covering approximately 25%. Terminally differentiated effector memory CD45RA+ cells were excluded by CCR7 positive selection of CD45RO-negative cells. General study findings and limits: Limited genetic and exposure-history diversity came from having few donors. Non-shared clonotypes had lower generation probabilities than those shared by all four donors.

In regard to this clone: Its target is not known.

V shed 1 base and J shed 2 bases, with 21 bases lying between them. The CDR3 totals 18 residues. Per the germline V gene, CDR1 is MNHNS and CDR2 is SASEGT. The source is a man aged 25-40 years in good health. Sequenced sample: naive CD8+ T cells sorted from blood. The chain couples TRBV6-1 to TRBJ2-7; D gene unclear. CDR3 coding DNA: TGTGCCAGCAGTGAAGACTTGTGGCACCCAAGGAGTCCCTACGAGCAGTACTTC. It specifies CASSEDLWHPRSPYEQYF.